The rows below give T cell receptor beta chains drawn from one sample of a study of OX40 agonist ivuxolimab in advanced cancers. The table came from immunoSEQ multiplex PCR; TCRdb's copy has only in-frame clones and leaves some out. Of 75,000 to 100,000 clones listed, 92% were seen once; the top ten hold about 3.6%. This specimen was CD4+ or CD8+ T cells sorted from blood, taken in a trial of the OX40 agonist ivuxolimab. These receptors were collected from an adult with an advanced solid tumor such as melanoma, head and neck, liver or kidney cancer. Each CDR3 is given with its conserved first and last residue. Each record gives: clone size, J gene, V gene, D gene, CDR3 DNA, CDR3 protein. The D gene is left open where the match is weak. Part of the rows lack a size; the others show once, few, many or a class for expanded clones.

>-|TRBJ2-7|TRBV10-3|-
TGTGCCATCAGAGCGGGCCGAAGCTACGAGCAGTACTTC
CAIRAGRSYEQYF
>-|TRBJ1-4|TRBV14|-
TGTGCCAGCAGCCTAACAGGGATTGCAACTAATGAAAAACTGTTTTTT
CASSLTGIATNEKLFF
>-|TRBJ2-5|TRBV10-2|TRBD2
TGCGCCAGCAGCGCCCCTGGGCGGGGGGGCCGAGAGACCCAGTACTTC
CASSAPGRGGRETQYF
>-|TRBJ2-5|TRBV7-9|TRBD1
TGTGCCAGCAGCTCCATTCTAAGGACAGGCCCGGCGGAGACCCAGTACTTC
CASSSILRTGPAETQYF
>-|TRBJ2-7|TRBV15|TRBD1
TGTGCCAGCGGACAGGGCTACGAGCAGTACTTC
CASGQGYEQYF
>once|TRBJ2-3|TRBV4-1|-
TGCGCCAGCAGCCAAGTCCCGGGACTCCTTTTTAGCACAGATACGCAGTATTTT
CASSQVPGLLFSTDTQYF
>-|TRBJ1-5|TRBV4-3|-
TGCGCCAGCAGCCAAGATCCTAAGGGGCCTAATCAGCCCCAGCATTTT
CASSQDPKGPNQPQHF
>-|TRBJ2-1|TRBV11-2|-
TGTGCCAGCAGCTTACGCGCGGCCGACGCCATCTACAATGAGCAGTTCTTC
CASSLRAADAIYNEQFF
>-|TRBJ1-4|TRBV27|-
TGTGCCAGCAGTTTCTACCCCTCCGGAGGGGAAAAACTGTTTTTT
CASSFYPSGGEKLFF
>-|TRBJ2-7|TRBV10-3|-
TGTGCCATCAGTGAGGGGGCCTACGAGCAGTACTTC
CAISEGAYEQYF
>-|TRBJ1-1|TRBV11-2|-
TGTGCCAGCAGCTTAGAAGGGTTGAACACTGAAGCTTTCTTT
CASSLEGLNTEAFF
>-|TRBJ2-3|TRBV4-1|-
TGCGCCAGCAGCCAAGTTGCGGGGAGCACAGATACGCAGTATTTT
CASSQVAGSTDTQYF
>-|TRBJ2-7|TRBV11-2|-
TGTGCCAGCAGCTTACGTCCCTACGAGCAGTACTTC
CASSLRPYEQYF
>once|TRBJ1-4|TRBV4-3|-
TGCGCCAGCAGCCAATTTGAGGGGGTTAGGACTAATGAAAAACTGTTTTTT
CASSQFEGVRTNEKLFF
>-|TRBJ2-7|TRBV9|TRBD1
TGTGCCAGCAGCGACTATCCCGGGACAGGGGACTCCTACGAGCAGTACTTC
CASSDYPGTGDSYEQYF
>-|TRBJ2-1|TRBV9|-
TGTGCCAGCAGCCCCTCCACCACCTTGGCGGACAAGGAGCAGTTCTTC
CASSPSTTLADKEQFF
>-|TRBJ2-7|TRBV13|TRBD1
TGTGCCAGCAGCCTCAGGACAGGGGGCGTCAACGAGCAGTACTTC
CASSLRTGGVNEQYF
>-|TRBJ2-2|TRBV27|-
TGTGCCAGCAGTTTGTCGATTACCGGGGAGCTGTTTTTT
CASSLSITGELFF
>-|TRBJ1-4|TRBV29-1|-
TGCAGCGTTGAGGAGGGCACTAATGAAAAACTGTTTTTT
CSVEEGTNEKLFF
>-|TRBJ2-7|TRBV6-5|TRBD1
TGTGCCAGCAGCCTCGGGCAGGGGGCAAGAGAGCAGTACTTC
CASSLGQGAREQYF
>-|TRBJ2-3|TRBV13|-
TGTGCCAGCGAATCGCTCTTGAGCACAGATACGCAGTATTTT
CASESLLSTDTQYF
>-|TRBJ1-2|TRBV29-1|-
TGCAGCGTTGACACTGATGGCTACACCTTC
CSVDTDGYTF
>-|TRBJ2-1|TRBV11-2|-
TGTGCCAGCAGCTTAGTAGGGCAGAACCCTTACAATGAGCAGTTCTTC
CASSLVGQNPYNEQFF
>once|TRBJ2-2|TRBV15|-
TGTGCCACCAGCAGAGAGGTCCTCATCACCGGGACTCACGGTGGGGAGCTGTTTTTT
CATSREVLITGTHGGELFF
>-|TRBJ1-2|TRBV10-1|-
TGCGCCAGCAGTGAAGCGGCGAACTATGGCTACACCTTC
CASSEAANYGYTF
>-|TRBJ2-5|TRBV21-1|-
TGTGCCAGCAGCAAACGAGAGACCCAGTACTTC
CASSKRETQYF
>-|TRBJ1-2|TRBV6-5|-
TGTGCCAGCAGTTACTCCGGGGGCGAAGATTATGGCTACACCTTC
CASSYSGGEDYGYTF
>-|TRBJ1-1|TRBV27|-
TGTGCCAGCAGTCAGGGTAACACTGAAGCTTTCTTT
CASSQGNTEAFF
>-|TRBJ2-7|TRBV4-1|TRBD1
TGCGCCAGCAGCCAAGCCGGGACAGGGACCTACGAGCAGTACTTC
CASSQAGTGTYEQYF
>-|TRBJ2-7|TRBV30|-
TGTGCCTGGAGCGCGGTTCGCGAGCAGTACTTC
CAWSAVREQYF
>-|TRBJ2-5|TRBV7-2|-
TGTGCCAGCAGCTTAGGTTTTGGGGAAGAGACCCAGTACTTC
CASSLGFGEETQYF
>-|TRBJ2-7|TRBV6-5|-
TGTGCCAGCAGTTACGTGGCAGGGTACGAGCAGTACTTC
CASSYVAGYEQYF
>-|TRBJ1-5|TRBV28|TRBD1
TGTGCCAGCTGGACAGGGAACGGAGGACAGCCCCAGCATTTT
CASWTGNGGQPQHF
>-|TRBJ2-7|TRBV15|-
TGTGCCACCAGCAGAGCCCCTACCTACGAGCAGTACTTC
CATSRAPTYEQYF
>-|TRBJ2-5|TRBV4-1|TRBD1
TGCGCCAGCAGCCAAGATCGGGGACAGGGGGCAGAGACCCAGTACTTC
CASSQDRGQGAETQYF
>-|TRBJ1-1|TRBV19|TRBD1
TGTGCCAGTAGCTCCGGGACAGGGGGCACTGAAGCTTTCTTT
CASSSGTGGTEAFF
>-|TRBJ1-2|TRBV11-2|-
TGTGCCAGCGACTATGGCTACACCTTC
CASDYGYTF